Listed below are T cell receptor beta chains from one sample, sequenced in a study of a mutant IDH1 vaccine in newly diagnosed glioma. Profiled with immunoSEQ multiplex PCR; TCRdb holds only in-frame clones, not every one. The sample has approximately 43,000 clones, 60% to 85% seen once; the top ten hold around 6.5%. These receptors' targets are unknown. Specimen: PBMCs, collected from a glioma patient whose treatment included an IDH1 peptide vaccine. Receptors were obtained from a woman aged 40-49 years with glioma. Some clones in this sample may be carry-over from other donors' samples. The CDR3 runs from the conserved cysteine through the conserved F or W. A D gene is named only where the DNA matches it firmly. Expanded clones get a size class; other rows say once, few or many, or leave the size out.

V	size	J	D	CDR3	DNA
TRBV5-1	.	TRBJ1-2	TRBD1	CASSSTGAVYGYTF	TGCGCCAGCAGTTCTACAGGGGCCGTCTATGGCTACACCTTC
TRBV28	.	TRBJ1-4	TRBD1	CASSLRTGGSEKLFF	TGTGCCAGCAGTTTGAGGACAGGGGGGAGTGAAAAACTGTTTTTT
TRBV27	.	TRBJ1-6	.	CASSLSSDRISPLHF	TGTGCCAGCAGTTTATCTTCGGACAGAATTTCACCCCTCCACTTT
TRBV9	.	TRBJ1-2	.	CASSVEVNRGNIPYGYTF	TGTGCCAGCAGCGTAGAGGTAAACCGGGGGAACATCCCCTATGGCTACACCTTC
TRBV5-1	.	TRBJ1-5	TRBD1	CASSLGTANQPQHF	TGCGCCAGCAGCCTCGGGACAGCAAATCAGCCCCAGCATTTT
TRBV2	.	TRBJ2-7	.	CASGGSSYEQYF	TGTGCCAGCGGGGGTAGCTCCTACGAGCAGTACTTC
TRBV4-3	once	TRBJ2-7	.	CASSQDGPPRVYEQYF	TGCGCCAGCAGCCAAGATGGTCCTCCCAGAGTATACGAGCAGTACTTC
TRBV7-2	.	TRBJ2-5	.	CASSLGLSQETQYF	TGTGCCAGCAGCTTGGGCCTAAGCCAAGAGACCCAGTACTTC
TRBV7-2	.	TRBJ1-2	.	CASSLPPRGVGSANYGYTF	TGTGCCAGCAGCTTGCCACCTCGGGGTGTGGGATCTGCGAACTATGGCTACACCTTC
TRBV14	.	TRBJ1-1	.	CASSREGWMGTEAFF	TGTGCCAGCAGCCGGGAGGGTTGGATGGGGACTGAAGCTTTCTTT
TRBV2	.	TRBJ2-3	.	CASTPAGPPEEAQYF	TGTGCCAGCACTCCGGCGGGGCCACCAGAGGAAGCGCAGTATTTT
TRBV7-8	few	TRBJ2-7	.	CASSLGGGEQYF	TGTGCCAGCAGCTTAGGTGGGGGCGAGCAGTACTTC
TRBV5-6	once	TRBJ2-2	.	CASSLWGFRDTGELFF	TGTGCCAGCAGCTTGTGGGGGTTTAGAGACACCGGGGAGCTGTTTTTT
TRBV27	.	TRBJ2-6	TRBD1	CASSGWTGGSGANVLTF	TGTGCCAGCAGTGGCTGGACAGGGGGATCTGGGGCCAACGTCCTGACTTTC
TRBV6-6	.	TRBJ2-2	.	CASSSPPTGELFF	TGTGCCAGCAGTTCCCCCCCCACCGGGGAGCTGTTTTTT
TRBV5-6	.	TRBJ2-7	.	CASSSGGADEQYF	TGTGCCAGCAGCTCGGGCGGGGCGGACGAGCAGTACTTC
TRBV6-4	.	TRBJ2-2	.	CASSDVRARLTGELFF	TGTGCCAGCAGTGACGTCCGGGCCCGATTGACCGGGGAGCTGTTTTTT
TRBV7-8	few	TRBJ1-5	.	CASSLVQQQPQHF	TGTGCCAGCAGCTTAGTGCAGCAGCAGCCCCAGCATTTT
TRBV5-4	.	TRBJ1-1	.	CASSLVGKTMNTEAFF	TGTGCCAGCAGCTTGGTTGGAAAAACGATGAACACTGAAGCTTTCTTT
TRBV7-9	.	TRBJ2-7	TRBD1	CASSSPGQGAYEQYF	TGTGCCAGCAGCTCCCCGGGACAGGGGGCCTACGAGCAGTACTTC
TRBV10-1	few	TRBJ2-7	.	CANRDTYEQYF	TGCGCCAACCGGGACACCTACGAGCAGTACTTC
TRBV14	.	TRBJ2-7	.	CASSPPGTYYEQYF	TGTGCCAGCAGCCCCCCCGGGACATACTACGAGCAGTACTTC
TRBV7-2	.	TRBJ2-3	TRBD1	CASSSRQGDTQYF	TGTGCCAGCAGCTCCCGACAGGGCGATACGCAGTATTTT
TRBV29-1	.	TRBJ2-5	.	CSGDRSQETQYF	TGCAGCGGAGACAGATCCCAAGAGACCCAGTACTTC
TRBV19	.	TRBJ1-5	.	CASSMEGGNQPQHF	TGTGCCAGTAGTATGGAAGGAGGAAATCAGCCCCAGCATTTT
TRBV6-1	once	TRBJ2-2	TRBD1	CASSDRGRYTGELFF	TGTGCCAGCAGTGACAGGGGGCGGTACACCGGGGAGCTGTTTTTT
TRBV4-1	.	TRBJ2-1	.	CASSQTSLLDEQFF	TGCGCCAGCAGCCAAACTAGCCTCCTAGATGAGCAGTTCTTC
TRBV9	.	TRBJ1-3	.	CASSPQVAGNTIYF	TGTGCCAGCAGCCCCCAGGTGGCCGGAAACACCATATATTTT
TRBV9	.	TRBJ1-3	.	CASSVGAFGNTIYF	TGTGCCAGCAGCGTAGGAGCTTTTGGAAACACCATATATTTT
TRBV9	few	TRBJ1-3	.	CASSVEVGTGNTIYF	TGTGCCAGCAGCGTAGAGGTCGGCACTGGAAACACCATATATTTT
TRBV4-3	few	TRBJ2-7	TRBD2	CASSQFFRTGGSSYEQYF	TGCGCCAGCAGCCAATTTTTCCGGACGGGGGGTAGCTCCTACGAGCAGTACTTC
TRBV6-1	.	TRBJ2-7	.	CASSEGTAYEQYF	TGTGCCAGCAGTGAAGGGACAGCCTACGAGCAGTACTTC
TRBV27	.	TRBJ2-1	TRBD2	CASNWASGVPGGEQFF	TGTGCCAGCAATTGGGCCTCGGGGGTCCCGGGGGGTGAGCAGTTCTTC
TRBV7-9	once	TRBJ2-1	TRBD2	CASSLAGGLYNEQFF	TGTGCCAGCAGCTTAGCGGGAGGGCTCTACAATGAGCAGTTCTTC
TRBV9	.	TRBJ2-3	TRBD1	CASSGRQGGADTQYF	TGTGCCAGCAGCGGACGACAGGGGGGTGCAGATACGCAGTATTTT
TRBV19	.	TRBJ1-1	.	CASNLLGMNTEAFF	TGTGCCAGTAATTTGCTGGGGATGAACACTGAAGCTTTCTTT
TRBV20-1	few	TRBJ1-1	.	CGTWGGAGAFF	TGCGGAACCTGGGGGGGCGCGGGAGCTTTCTTT
TRBV19	.	TRBJ1-3	.	CASSEQAASGNTIYF	TGTGCCAGTAGTGAACAGGCCGCTTCGGGAAACACCATATATTTT
TRBV4-3	.	TRBJ1-2	TRBD1	CASSQDLPGQGLPTILHYGYTF	TGCGCCAGCAGCCAAGATTTACCGGGACAGGGTCTCCCGACAATTCTTCACTATGGCTACACCTTC
TRBV6-5	.	TRBJ2-7	TRBD2	CASRASGSLEQYF	TGTGCCAGCAGGGCTAGCGGGAGTCTCGAGCAGTACTTC
TRBV29-1	.	TRBJ2-2	TRBD2	CSVESSGNTGELFF	TGCAGCGTTGAGTCTAGCGGGAACACCGGGGAGCTGTTTTTT
TRBV4-3	.	TRBJ1-5	.	CASSQEITGPGNQPQHF	TGCGCCAGCAGCCAAGAGATCACGGGTCCGGGCAATCAGCCCCAGCATTTT
TRBV18	medium-sized	TRBJ1-2	.	CASSPSIGGGYTF	TGTGCCAGCTCACCATCGATAGGCGGTGGCTACACCTTC
TRBV28	.	TRBJ1-1	.	CASRTRTGAEAFF	TGTGCCAGCAGAACGCGGACGGGCGCTGAAGCTTTCTTT
TRBV5-1	.	TRBJ2-2	.	CASSLNTPNTGELFF	TGCGCCAGCAGCTTGAATACTCCGAACACCGGGGAGCTGTTTTTT